Following are 23 T cell receptor beta chains from one sample sequenced in a study of control samples from healthy donors and cancer patients. TCRdb's table, derived via immunoSEQ multiplex PCR, lists solely in-frame clones and lacks some. Found here are 65,000 to 100,000 clones, approximately 87% of them singletons; the top ten hold roughly 20%. The sample consisted of blood. The receptors shown here come from a man between 45 and 60 years old in good health.

Concerning this clone: The sample contains more than one DNA sequence encoding this CDR3. The CDR3 DNA follows: TGTGCCAGCGGACCTAGCGGAGATACGCAGTATTTT. Translation gives CASGPSGDTQYF. The chain joins TRBV2 to TRBJ2-3, with TRBD2 identical over 7 bases. Germline CDR1 is SNHLY and CDR2 is FYNNEI. CDR3 length: 12 amino acids. Germline trimming cut 8 bases from V and 5 bases from J; bases unmatched to any gene: 4. Together with reference TRBV2 and TRBJ2-3, the CDR3 gives the full variable domain: EPEVTQTPSHQVTQMGQEVILRCVPISNHLYFYWYRQILGQKVEFLVSFYNNEISEKSEIFDDQFSVERPDGSNFTLKIRSTKLEDSAMYFCASGPSGDTQYFGPGTRLTVL.

The chain combines TRBV24-1 with TRBJ1-2, with TRBD1 identical over 8 bases. The CDR3 contains 12 residues. Germline CDR1 reads KGHDR; CDR2 reads SFDVKD. V lost 5 bases, J lost 8 bases, and 3 bases stayed unmatched. CDR3 coding DNA: TGTGCCACCAGTGCAGGGGGCCGGGGCTACACCTTC. Its protein is CATSAGGRGYTF.

The chain uses TRBV12-5 and TRBJ2-3; D gene ambiguous. Looked up from germline, CDR1 is LGHNT and CDR2 is FRNRAP. This CDR3 has 14 amino acids. Trimming shortened V by 2 bases and J by 3 bases, and 9 bases separated the two germline ends. The DNA of the CDR3 is TGTGCTAGTGGTTTGTCAGGATGGACAGATACGCAGTATTTT. Translating gives CASGLSGWTDTQYF.

The CDR3 region is CASSPGSGRGEQYF. For the CDR3, the DNA is TGTGCCAGCTCACCGGGTAGCGGGAGGGGCGAGCAGTACTTC. V usage is TRBV18 and J usage is TRBJ2-7; 11 nucleotides line up with TRBD2. V gave up 3 bases and J gave up 6 bases; unmatched junction bases: 4. The CDR3 is made up of 14 amino acids. Germline CDR1 KGHSH, CDR2 LQKENI.

The CDR3: CASSLTDEAFF. DNA of the CDR3: TGTGCCAGCAGTTTAACGGATGAAGCTTTCTTT. The chain couples TRBV12-3 or TRBV12-4 to TRBJ1-1; D not certain. CDR3 size: 11 residues. V lost 2 bases and J lost 7, with 5 bases in between.

The chain links TRBV6-5 to TRBJ2-2; D gene ambiguous. The V end lost 3 bases, the J end lost 5 bases, and 13 bases lay between the germline ends. The germline V gene encodes CDR1 MNHEY and CDR2 SVGAGI. This CDR3 contains 15 residues. The CDR3 sequence is CASSYGSLETGELFF. CDR3 in DNA: TGTGCCAGCAGTTATGGCAGCCTAGAGACCGGGGAGCTGTTTTTT.

Notes on this clone: One end of the junction fails to match germline, which may point to a read error. The chain couples TRBV7-2 to TRBJ2-5, with 9 bases that match TRBD2. The CDR3 loop spans 15 amino acids. Per the germline V gene, CDR1 is SGHTA and CDR2 is FQGNSA. The CDR3: CASSIASGNQETQYF. CDR3 sequence (DNA): TGTGCCAGCAGCATAGCTAGCGGGAACCAAGAGACCCAGTACTTC. Variable domain in full (rest from reference TRBV7-2 and TRBJ2-5): GAGVSQSPSNKVTEKGKDVELRCDPISGHTALYWYRQSLGQGLEFLIYFQGNSAPDKSGLPSDRFSAERTGGSVSTLTIQRTQQEDSAVYLCASSIASGNQETQYFGPGTRLLVL.

V usage is TRBV4-3 and J usage is TRBJ1-1; TRBD1 might be the D (5 bases). Germline assignment: CDR1 LGHNA and CDR2 YSLEER. CDR3 length: 15 residues. V was shortened by 1 base and J by 7 bases, with 16 bases between the two germline ends. CDR3 nucleotide sequence: TGCGCCAGCAGCCAAGGAGCAGGGCCGACTCGTGAAGCTTTCTTT. It yields the protein CASSQGAGPTREAFF.

The chain links TRBV7-2 to TRBJ2-1; TRBD2 aligns across 8 bases. The germline gives CDR1 SGHTA, CDR2 FQGNSA. Trimming cost V 5 bases and J 4 bases; bases outside gene matches: 7. The CDR3 is 15 amino acids. This CDR3 is CASSPQPGGYNEQFF. In DNA, the CDR3 is TGTGCCAGCAGCCCGCAGCCGGGGGGGTACAATGAGCAGTTCTTC.

J is TRBJ2-1 and V is TRBV11-3; D could derive from TRBD1 or TRBD2 (5 bases each). The CDR3 is 14 amino acids. V lost 2 bases and J lost 5, with 10 bases in between. The germline V gene has CDR1 SGHNT and CDR2 YENEEA. CDR3 sequence reads: CASSLTGTDNEQFF. As DNA, the CDR3 is TGTGCCAGCAGCTTAACCGGGACGGACAATGAGCAGTTCTTC.

The chain uses TRBV29-1 and TRBJ1-2; 8 bases are shared with TRBD1. V lost 7 bases to trimming and J lost 4 bases; unmatched junction nucleotides: 8. Germline CDR1 SQVTM, CDR2 ANQGSEA. The CDR3 consists of 13 residues. Here the CDR3 reads CSDSTGDGYGYTF. The DNA for the CDR3 is TGCAGCGACTCGACAGGGGACGGCTATGGCTACACCTTC.

The V call is TRBV7-3, the J call TRBJ2-5, with 9 bases identical to TRBD2. V was pared by 5 bases and J by 2 bases, with 6 bases of the junction left unmatched. This CDR3 is built from 15 residues. The V gene's germline CDR1 is SGHTA and CDR2 FQGTGA. As DNA, the CDR3 is TGTGCCAGCAGCGAAGGGACTAGCTCACAAGAGACCCAGTACTTC. It encodes CASSEGTSSQETQYF.

The J gene is TRBJ1-2, the V gene TRBV5-1, with 7 nucleotides matching TRBD1. Trimming cost V 0 bases and J 0 bases; bases outside gene matches: 2. Germline loops: CDR1 SGHRS, CDR2 YFSETQ. CDR3 length: 15 residues. The CDR3, as DNA: TGCGCCAGCAGCTTGGCAGGGGGAGCTAACTATGGCTACACCTTC. Its translation is CASSLAGGANYGYTF. Based on the CDR3 plus reference TRBV5-1 and TRBJ1-2, the full variable domain is KAGVTQTPRYLIKTRGQQVTLSCSPISGHRSVSWYQQTPGQGLQFLFEYFSETQRNKGNFPGRFSGRQFSNSRSEMNVSTLELGDSALYLCASSLAGGANYGYTFGSGTRLTVV.

This chain uses TRBV28 with TRBJ1-5; 8 bases match TRBD1. CDR1 is MDHEN, CDR2 SYDVKM, per germline. The J segment lost 0 bases and the V segment lost 5 bases, leaving 3 bases of the junction unmatched. This CDR3 is 15 amino acids long. CDR3 amino acids: CASSGGTGSNQPQHF. In nucleotides, the CDR3 is TGTGCCAGCAGTGGGGGGACAGGTAGCAATCAGCCCCAGCATTTT.

This chain joins TRBV19 and TRBJ1-1, with 9 positions matching TRBD1. From germline, CDR1 is LNHDA and CDR2 SQIVND (reference sequence). This CDR3 has 14 residues. V was clipped by 1 base and J by 5 bases; unmatched bases: 2. CDR3 residues: CASSIGDRVTEAFF. The CDR3 bases are TGTGCCAGTAGTATAGGGGACAGGGTTACTGAAGCTTTCTTT.

The V call is TRBV25-1, the J call TRBJ2-2, with 12 bases aligning to TRBD2. V gave up 5 bases and J gave up 5 bases; unmatched junction bases: 6. The V gene's germline CDR1 is MGHDK and CDR2 SYGVNS. The CDR3 has 16 amino acids. The CDR3 sequence: CASSSSGRAGTGELFF. For the CDR3, the DNA is TGTGCCAGCAGTTCTAGCGGGAGGGCCGGGACCGGGGAGCTGTTTTTT.

Only one count was recorded for this clone. The chain carries TRBV24-1 and TRBJ2-3, with 7 bases identical to TRBD1. CDR1 is KGHDR, CDR2 SFDVKD, per germline. The V and J ends lost 2 bases and 3 bases, in that order; junction bases with no gene match: 1. CDR3 size: 14 residues. The DNA of the CDR3 is TGTGCCACCAGTGATTCGGGACAGACAGATACGCAGTATTTT. It translates to CATSDSGQTDTQYF.

The gene calls are TRBV7-2 and TRBJ1-5; D remains ambiguous. The V gene lost 0 bases and the J gene lost 4 bases, with 10 bases spanning the gap. There are 15 residues in the CDR3. Per germline, CDR1 SGHTA and CDR2 FQGNSA. The CDR3 sequence: CASSLAGIQNQPQHF. The CDR3 DNA follows: TGTGCCAGCAGCTTAGCTGGCATACAAAATCAGCCCCAGCATTTT.

V and J are TRBV10-2 and TRBJ2-3; 8 bases agree with TRBD2. Germline assignment: CDR1 WSHSY and CDR2 SAAADI. With 3 bases clipped from V and 11 bases from J, the junction kept 4 bases outside the gene matches. The CDR3 has 12 amino acids. The CDR3 bases are TGCGCCAGCAGTGAAGCGGGAGTGGGGCAGTATTTT. Translated: CASSEAGVGQYF.

Here the CDR3 reads CASSLHPGSSGANVLTF. In DNA form, the CDR3 reads TGTGCCAGCAGCTTACATCCCGGCAGCTCTGGGGCCAACGTCCTGACTTTC. The rearrangement uses TRBV7-2 and TRBJ2-6; the D is unclear. V was shortened by 2 bases and J by 0 bases, with 11 bases between the two germline ends. Per the germline V gene, CDR1 is SGHTA and CDR2 is FQGNSA. This CDR3 is built from 17 residues.

The V and J genes are TRBV27 and TRBJ2-2; 7 nucleotides line up with TRBD1. The V and J ends lost 5 bases and 3 bases, in that order; junction bases with no gene match: 6. In germline, CDR1 is MNHEY, CDR2 SMNVEV (reference sequence). This CDR3 spans 15 amino acids. CDR3 nucleotides: TGTGCCAGCAGTGCGACAGGGCGGGACACCGGGGAGCTGTTTTTT. Residues: CASSATGRDTGELFF.

The V call is TRBV5-8, the J call TRBJ2-1; the match to TRBD2 covers 13 bases. This CDR3 has 17 amino acids. The V gene end was trimmed by 4 bases and the J gene end by 9 bases; junction bases not matched to a gene: 13. The germline V gene has CDR1 SGHTS and CDR2 YDEGEE. The CDR3 is CASSMGGTSGIRREQFF. For the CDR3, the DNA is TGTGCCAGCAGCATGGGGGGGACTAGCGGGATAAGGCGTGAGCAGTTCTTC.

The chain links TRBV4-1 to TRBJ2-1; 10 nucleotides agree with TRBD2. The CDR3 sequence is 16 residues long. V dropped 1 base and J dropped 8; count of bases not matched to a gene: 8. Germline V CDR1 and CDR2: MGHRA, YSYEKL. The CDR3 nucleotides read TGCGCCAGCAGCCAAGGCCAGCGGGGGGGCCGGGATGAGCAGTTCTTC. Translating it yields CASSQGQRGGRDEQFF.